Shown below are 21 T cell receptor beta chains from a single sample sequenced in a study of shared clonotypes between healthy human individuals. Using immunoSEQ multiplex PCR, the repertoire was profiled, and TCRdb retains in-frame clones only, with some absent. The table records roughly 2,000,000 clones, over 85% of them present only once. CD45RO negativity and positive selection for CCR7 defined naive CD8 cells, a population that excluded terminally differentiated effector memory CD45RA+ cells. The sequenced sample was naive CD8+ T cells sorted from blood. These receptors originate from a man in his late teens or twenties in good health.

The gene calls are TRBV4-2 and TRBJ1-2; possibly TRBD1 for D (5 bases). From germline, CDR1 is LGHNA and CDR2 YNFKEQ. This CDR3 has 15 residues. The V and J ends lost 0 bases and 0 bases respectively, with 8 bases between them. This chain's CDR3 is CASSQEAGTNYGYTF. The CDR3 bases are TGTGCCAGCAGCCAAGAGGCAGGGACTAACTATGGCTACACCTTC.

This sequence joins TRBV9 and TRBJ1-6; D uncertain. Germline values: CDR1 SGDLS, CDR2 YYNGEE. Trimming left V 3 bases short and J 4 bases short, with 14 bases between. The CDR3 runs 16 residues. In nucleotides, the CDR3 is TGTGCCAGCAGCGCGGAGGATGGGAAATATAATTCACCCCTCCACTTT. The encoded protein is CASSAEDGKYNSPLHF.

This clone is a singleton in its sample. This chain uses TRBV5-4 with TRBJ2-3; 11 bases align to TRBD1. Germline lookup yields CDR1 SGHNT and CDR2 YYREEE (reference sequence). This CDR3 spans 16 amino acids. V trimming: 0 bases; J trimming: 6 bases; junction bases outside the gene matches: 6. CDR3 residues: CASSLDRTGGFDTQYF. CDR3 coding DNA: TGTGCCAGCAGCTTGGATCGGACAGGGGGCTTCGATACGCAGTATTTT.

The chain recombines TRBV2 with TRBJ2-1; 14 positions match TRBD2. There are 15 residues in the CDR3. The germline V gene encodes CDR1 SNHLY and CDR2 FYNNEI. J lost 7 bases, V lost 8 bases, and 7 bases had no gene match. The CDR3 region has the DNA TGTGCCAGCGGTGGACTAGCGGGAGGAATGAATGAGCAGTTCTTC. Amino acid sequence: CASGGLAGGMNEQFF.

The CDR3 region has the DNA TGTGCCATCAGTGTCGACAGGTCGAACACTGAAGCTTTCTTT. Residues: CAISVDRSNTEAFF. The chain recombines TRBV10-3 with TRBJ1-1; TRBD1 is a possible D gene (6 bases). This CDR3 region has 14 residues. The germline V gene has CDR1 ENHRY and CDR2 SYGVKD. V lost 4 bases to trimming and J lost 1 base, with 10 bases between them.

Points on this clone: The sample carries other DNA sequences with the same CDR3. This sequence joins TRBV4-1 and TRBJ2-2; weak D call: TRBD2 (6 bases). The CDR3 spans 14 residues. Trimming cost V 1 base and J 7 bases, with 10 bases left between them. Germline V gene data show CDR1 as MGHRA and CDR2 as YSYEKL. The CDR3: CASSQVEGSGELFF. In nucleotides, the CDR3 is TGCGCCAGCAGCCAAGTGGAGGGTAGCGGGGAGCTGTTTTTT.

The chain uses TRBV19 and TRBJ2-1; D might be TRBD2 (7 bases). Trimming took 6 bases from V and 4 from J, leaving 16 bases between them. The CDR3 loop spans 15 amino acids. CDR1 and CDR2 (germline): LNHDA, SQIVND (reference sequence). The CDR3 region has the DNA TGTGCCAGTAGCTTTCGGGGGGCGAAGTACAATGAGCAGTTCTTC. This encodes CASSFRGAKYNEQFF.

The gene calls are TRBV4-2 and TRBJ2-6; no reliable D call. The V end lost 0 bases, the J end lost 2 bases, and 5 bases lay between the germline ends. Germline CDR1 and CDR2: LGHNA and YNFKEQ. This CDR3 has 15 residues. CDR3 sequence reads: CASSQEDTGANVLTF. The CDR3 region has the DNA TGTGCCAGCAGCCAAGAGGATACTGGGGCCAACGTCCTGACTTTC.

The CDR3 bases are TGTGCCAGCAGCTTCCAGAGGGCCCCGGAGGGGAATGAGCAGTTCTTC. It is translated as CASSFQRAPEGNEQFF. The chain has TRBV13 and TRBJ2-1, with D perhaps matching TRBD2 (6 bases). The germline V gene has CDR1 PRHDT and CDR2 FYEKMQ (reference sequence). This CDR3 comprises 16 residues. V was clipped by 3 bases and J by 7 bases, with 19 bases between them. The full variable domain, completed using reference TRBV13 and TRBJ2-1, is AAGVIQSPRHLIKEKRETATLKCYPIPRHDTVYWYQQGPGQDPQFLISFYEKMQSDKGSIPDRFSAQQFSDYHSELNMSSLELGDSALYFCASSFQRAPEGNEQFFGPGTRLTVL.

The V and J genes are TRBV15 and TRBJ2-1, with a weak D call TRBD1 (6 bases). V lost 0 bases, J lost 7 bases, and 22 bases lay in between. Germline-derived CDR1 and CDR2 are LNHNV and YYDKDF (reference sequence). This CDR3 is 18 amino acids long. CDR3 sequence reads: CATSRDPWTDRPGNEQFF. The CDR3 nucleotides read TGTGCCACCAGCAGAGATCCTTGGACAGACAGACCCGGTAATGAGCAGTTCTTC.

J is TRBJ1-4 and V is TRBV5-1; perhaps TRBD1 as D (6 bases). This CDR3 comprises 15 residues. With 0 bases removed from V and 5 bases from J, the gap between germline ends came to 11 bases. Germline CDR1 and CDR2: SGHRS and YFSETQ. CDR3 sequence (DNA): TGCGCCAGCAGCTTGGACAGGGTCGGGAATGAAAAACTGTTTTTT. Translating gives CASSLDRVGNEKLFF.

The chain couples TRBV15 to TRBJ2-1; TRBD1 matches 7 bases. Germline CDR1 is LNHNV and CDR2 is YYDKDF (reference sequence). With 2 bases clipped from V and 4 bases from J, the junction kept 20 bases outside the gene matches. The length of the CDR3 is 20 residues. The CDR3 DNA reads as TGTGCCACCAGCAGACCCAAGACCCCGAGGGGGCGCGATGAATACAATGAGCAGTTCTTC. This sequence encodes CATSRPKTPRGRDEYNEQFF.

The CDR3 DNA sequence: TGTGCCAGCAGCACTCCCGGGACAGGGGATGGTCAGCTGTTTTTT. This gives the protein CASSTPGTGDGQLFF. The chain couples TRBV7-9 to TRBJ2-2; 10 nucleotides align to TRBD1. The V segment lost 5 bases and the J segment 12 bases; nucleotides outside the gene matches: 12. The CDR3 is 15 amino acids. Germline-derived CDR1 and CDR2 are SEHNR and FQNEAQ (reference sequence).

CDR3 region: CASRAEFGTYEQYF. CDR3 nucleotide sequence: TGTGCCAGCAGGGCCGAGTTCGGGACCTACGAGCAGTACTTC. The chain carries TRBV5-6 and TRBJ2-7, with D possibly TRBD2 on 5 matching bases. The V and J ends lost 5 bases and 2 bases respectively, with 14 bases between them. Germline V lookup: CDR1 SGHDT, CDR2 YYEEEE. This CDR3 has 14 residues.

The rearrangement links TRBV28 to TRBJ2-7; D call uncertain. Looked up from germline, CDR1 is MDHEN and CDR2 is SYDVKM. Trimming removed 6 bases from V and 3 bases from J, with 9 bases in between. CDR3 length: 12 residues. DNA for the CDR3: TGTGCCAGCAGGCCGACAAACTACGAGCAGTACTTC. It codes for CASRPTNYEQYF.

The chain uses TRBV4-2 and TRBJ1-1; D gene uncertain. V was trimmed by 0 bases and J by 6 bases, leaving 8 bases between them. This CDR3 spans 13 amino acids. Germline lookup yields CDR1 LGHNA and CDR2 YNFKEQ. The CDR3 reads CASSQDGSPEAFF. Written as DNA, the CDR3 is TGTGCCAGCAGCCAAGATGGTTCCCCTGAAGCTTTCTTT.

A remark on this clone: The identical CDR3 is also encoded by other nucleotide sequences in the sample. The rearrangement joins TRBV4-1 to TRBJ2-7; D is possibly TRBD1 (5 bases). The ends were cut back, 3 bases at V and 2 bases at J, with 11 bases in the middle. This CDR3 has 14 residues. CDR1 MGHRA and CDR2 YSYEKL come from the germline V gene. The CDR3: CASSHRDSTYEQYF. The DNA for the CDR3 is TGCGCCAGCAGCCACAGAGACAGCACCTACGAGCAGTACTTC.

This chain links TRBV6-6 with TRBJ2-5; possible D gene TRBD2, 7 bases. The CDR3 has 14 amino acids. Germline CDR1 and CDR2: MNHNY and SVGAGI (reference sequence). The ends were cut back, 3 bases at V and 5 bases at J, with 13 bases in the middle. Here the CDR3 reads CASSYLGGPETQYF. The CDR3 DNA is TGTGCCAGCAGTTATCTGGGGGGGCCGGAGACCCAGTACTTC.

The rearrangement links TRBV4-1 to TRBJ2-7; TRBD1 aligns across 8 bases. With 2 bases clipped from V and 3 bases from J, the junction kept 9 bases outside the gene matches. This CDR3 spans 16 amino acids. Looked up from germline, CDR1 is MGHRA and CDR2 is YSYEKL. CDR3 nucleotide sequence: TGCGCCAGCAGCCAACTTTCAGGGGGCAGGGGCTACGAGCAGTACTTC. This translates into CASSQLSGGRGYEQYF.

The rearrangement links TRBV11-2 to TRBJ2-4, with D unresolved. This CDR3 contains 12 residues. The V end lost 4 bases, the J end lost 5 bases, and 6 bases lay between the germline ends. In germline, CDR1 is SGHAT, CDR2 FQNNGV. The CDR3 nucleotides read TGTGCCAGCAGCTACGATCAAAACATTCAGTACTTC. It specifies CASSYDQNIQYF.

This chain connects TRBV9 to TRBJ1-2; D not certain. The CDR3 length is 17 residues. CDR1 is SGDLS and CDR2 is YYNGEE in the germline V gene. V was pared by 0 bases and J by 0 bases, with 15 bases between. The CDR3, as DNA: TGTGCCAGCAGCGTAGAAGACATACCTGGGGCTAACTATGGCTACACCTTC. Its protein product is CASSVEDIPGANYGYTF.